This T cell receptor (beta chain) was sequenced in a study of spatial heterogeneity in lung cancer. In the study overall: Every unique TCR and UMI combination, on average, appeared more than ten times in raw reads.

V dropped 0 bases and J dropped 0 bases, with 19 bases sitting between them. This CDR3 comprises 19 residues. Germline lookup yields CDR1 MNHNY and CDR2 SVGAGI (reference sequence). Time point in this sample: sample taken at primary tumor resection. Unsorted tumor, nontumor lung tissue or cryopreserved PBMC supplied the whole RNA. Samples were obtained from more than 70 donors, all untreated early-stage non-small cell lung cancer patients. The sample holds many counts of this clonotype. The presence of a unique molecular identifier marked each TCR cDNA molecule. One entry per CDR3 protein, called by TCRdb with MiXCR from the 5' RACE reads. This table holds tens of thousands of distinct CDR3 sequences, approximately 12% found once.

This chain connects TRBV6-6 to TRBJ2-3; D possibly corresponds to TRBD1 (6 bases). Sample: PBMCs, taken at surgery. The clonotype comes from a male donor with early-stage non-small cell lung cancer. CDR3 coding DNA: TGTGCCAGCAGTTACTCCTACCTTACAGGGCGGCTAAGCACAGATACGCAGTATTTT. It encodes CASSYSYLTGRLSTDTQYF.